Below are 13 T cell receptor beta chains sequenced from a single sample in a study of diagnostic markers for celiac disease. TCRdb reanalyzed the reads, giving one entry per CDR3 protein sequence and no DNA. Its clone listing holds under 9,500 distinct CDR3 sequences. The sequenced sample consisted of either unsorted cells or a sorted T cell fraction (not recorded which). The receptors originated from a human donor. This table probably holds off-target reads from a library built for another chain.

This clonotype shows up as large by frequency. The chain is built from TRBV10-3 and TRBJ1-4. The CDR3 consists of 15 residues. Germline V CDR1 and CDR2: ENHRY, SYGVKD. This CDR3 is CAISGTGSREEKLFF.

This clonotype is called medium-sized based on its frequency. The V and J genes are TRBV5-1 and TRBJ2-7. Germline values: CDR1 SGHRS, CDR2 YFSETQ. The CDR3 length is 16 residues. The chain's CDR3 is CASSLEAVRASYEQYF.

V and J are TRBV4-2 and TRBJ2-6; TCRdb's assignment of TRBD1 cannot be checked, as there is no DNA. The CDR3 spans 19 residues. Germline CDR1 reads LGHNA; CDR2 reads YNFKEQ. CDR3 protein: CASSQDGWGDHSGANVLTF.

This rearrangement joins TRBV2 to TRBJ1-1; there is no DNA to check the TCRdb D call of TRBD1. Germline V lookup: CDR1 SNHLY, CDR2 FYNNEI. CDR3 length: 13 residues. CDR3 residues: CASTLGAGTEAFF.

V usage is TRBV7-2 and J usage is TRBJ2-7. CDR3 length: 13 residues. The germline V gene has CDR1 SGHTA and CDR2 FQGNSA. Here the CDR3 reads CASSLVGYHEQYF.

The chain joins TRBV15 to TRBJ2-7; TCRdb's D call, TRBD2, is unchecked because there is no DNA. Germline CDR1 LNHNV, CDR2 YYDKDF (reference sequence). This CDR3 has 14 amino acids. This CDR3 is CATSSGLADGEQYF.

This rearrangement joins TRBV10-3 to TRBJ1-6. This CDR3 contains 19 residues. Germline CDR1 and CDR2: ENHRY and SYGVKD. CDR3 sequence reads: CAISEFRTGSSSYNSPLHF.

The chain carries TRBV2 and TRBJ2-5; TCRdb selects TRBD1, and the lack of DNA leaves this call unchecked. Germline CDR1 and CDR2: SNHLY and FYNNEI. CDR3 length: 14 amino acids. CDR3 sequence: CARSGTGGSETQYF.

This clonotype is deemed medium-sized by its frequency. The V gene is TRBV10-3, the J gene TRBJ2-1; TCRdb's D call, TRBD2, is unchecked because there is no DNA. This CDR3 has 16 residues. The germline CDR1 and CDR2 sequences are ENHRY and SYGVKD. The CDR3 loop reads CAISAFLAGGPGEQFF.

The chain is built from TRBV19 and TRBJ1-1. From germline, CDR1 is LNHDA and CDR2 SQIVND (reference sequence). The length of the CDR3 is 13 residues. CDR3 in amino acids: CASSYTTNTEAFF.

This clonotype counts as medium-sized by frequency. The chain couples TRBV15 to TRBJ2-3; no DNA is available, so the TRBD2 call from TCRdb remains unchecked. CDR1 and CDR2 (germline): LNHNV, YYDKDF (reference sequence). The CDR3 length is 17 residues. CDR3 sequence: CATSSPSGGLSTDTQYF. The entire variable domain, with the rest obtained from reference TRBV15 and TRBJ2-3, is as follows: DAMVIQNPRYQVTQFGKPVTLSCSQTLNHNVMYWYQQKSSQAPKLLFHYYDKDFNNEADTPDNFQSRRPNTSFCFLDIRSPGLGDTAMYLCATSSPSGGLSTDTQYFGPGTRLTVL.

The V and J genes are TRBV4-2 and TRBJ2-1; TCRdb proposes TRBD2, but this gene call is untestable without DNA. The CDR3 has 16 amino acids. In germline, CDR1 is LGHNA, CDR2 YNFKEQ. The CDR3 loop reads CASGLAGGINYNEQFF.

The CDR3 sequence is CASSYLDEQFF. The V gene is TRBV6-2 or TRBV6-3, the J gene TRBJ2-1. Per germline, CDR1 MNHEY and CDR2 SVGEGT. The CDR3 is 11 residues long.